The T cell receptor (beta chain) under discussion was sequenced for a study of T cell responses to AZD1222 COVID-19 vaccine. The CDR3 runs to 15 residues. V gave up 1 base and J gave up 2 bases, with 9 bases separating them. CDR1 and CDR2 (germline): SEHNR, FQNEAQ (reference sequence). Sequencing was performed with immunoSEQ multiplex PCR; in TCRdb, only in-frame clones are kept and a portion is missing. The sample lists 150,000 or so clones, about 87% seen once, with roughly 2% in the top ten. Source: peripheral blood, taken on day 0 of AZD1222 vaccination. The clonotype was recovered from an adult in good health. The chain is built from TRBV7-9 and TRBJ1-3; no clear D. In nucleotides, the CDR3 is TGTGCCAGCAGCTTAGACGGGCCACCTGGAAACACCATATATTTT. This gives the protein CASSLDGPPGNTIYF.